This T cell receptor beta chain was profiled in a study of OX40 agonist ivuxolimab in advanced cancers. Study-wide results and limits: Relative to CD4+ cells, CD8+ T cells on average had more expanded clones. The study observed clonal expansion of CD4+ and CD8+ blood T cells by week 6 at 0.1 to 3.0 mg/kg.

Per the germline V gene, CDR1 is SGHRS and CDR2 is YFSETQ. The CDR3 is made up of 13 amino acids. Trimming shortened V by 5 bases and J by 2 bases, and 7 bases separated the two germline ends. TCRdb keeps only in-frame clones here, not all; method: immunoSEQ multiplex PCR. The sample carries under 50,000 clones, around 90% recorded once. This clone was found once. Its specificity is not known. The sample here was CD4+ or CD8+ T cells sorted from blood, taken in a trial of the OX40 agonist ivuxolimab. This receptor was taken from an adult with an advanced solid tumor such as melanoma, head and neck, liver or kidney cancer. The rearrangement uses TRBV5-1 and TRBJ2-2, with D tentatively TRBD1 (5 bases). The CDR3 spells CASRTANTGELFF. Here the CDR3 DNA reads TGCGCCAGCAGGACAGCCAACACCGGGGAGCTGTTTTTT. Supplemented by reference TRBV5-1 and TRBJ2-2, the full variable domain reads KAGVTQTPRYLIKTRGQQVTLSCSPISGHRSVSWYQQTPGQGLQFLFEYFSETQRNKGNFPGRFSGRQFSNSRSEMNVSTLELGDSALYLCASRTANTGELFFGEGSRLTVL.